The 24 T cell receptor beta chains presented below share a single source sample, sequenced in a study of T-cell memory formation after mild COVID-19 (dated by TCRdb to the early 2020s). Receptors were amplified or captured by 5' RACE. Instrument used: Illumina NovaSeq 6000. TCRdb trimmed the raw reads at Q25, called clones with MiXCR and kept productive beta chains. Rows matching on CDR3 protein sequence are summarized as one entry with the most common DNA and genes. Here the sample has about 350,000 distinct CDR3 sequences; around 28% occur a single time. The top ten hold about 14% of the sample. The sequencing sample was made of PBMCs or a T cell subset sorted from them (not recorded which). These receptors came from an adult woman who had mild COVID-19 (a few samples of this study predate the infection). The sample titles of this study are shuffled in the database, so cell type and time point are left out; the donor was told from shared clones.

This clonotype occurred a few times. CDR3: CASSPFGGGINEQFF. The CDR3 DNA follows: TGTGCCAGCAGCCCCTTCGGGGGGGGCATCAATGAGCAGTTCTTC. The chain couples TRBV12-3 or TRBV12-4 to TRBJ2-1, with 8 bases fitting TRBD2. The CDR3 consists of 15 residues. The trim removed 6 bases at V and 6 bases at J, leaving 10 bases unmatched.

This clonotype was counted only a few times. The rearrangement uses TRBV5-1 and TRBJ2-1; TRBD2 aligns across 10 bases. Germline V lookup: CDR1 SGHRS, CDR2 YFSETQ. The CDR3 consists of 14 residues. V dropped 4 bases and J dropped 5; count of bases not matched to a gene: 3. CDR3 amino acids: CASSRLAGDNEQFF. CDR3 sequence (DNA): TGCGCCAGCAGCCGACTAGCGGGTGACAATGAGCAGTTCTTC. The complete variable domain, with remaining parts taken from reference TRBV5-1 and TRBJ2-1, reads KAGVTQTPRYLIKTRGQQVTLSCSPISGHRSVSWYQQTPGQGLQFLFEYFSETQRNKGNFPGRFSGRQFSNSRSEMNVSTLELGDSALYLCASSRLAGDNEQFFGPGTRLTVL.

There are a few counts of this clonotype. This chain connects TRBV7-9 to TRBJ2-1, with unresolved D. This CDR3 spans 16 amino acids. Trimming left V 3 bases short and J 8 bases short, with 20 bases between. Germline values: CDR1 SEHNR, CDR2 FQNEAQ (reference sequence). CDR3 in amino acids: CASSFPRLDRFDEQFF. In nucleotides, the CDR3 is TGTGCCAGCAGCTTCCCCCGTCTAGACCGGTTCGATGAGCAGTTCTTC.

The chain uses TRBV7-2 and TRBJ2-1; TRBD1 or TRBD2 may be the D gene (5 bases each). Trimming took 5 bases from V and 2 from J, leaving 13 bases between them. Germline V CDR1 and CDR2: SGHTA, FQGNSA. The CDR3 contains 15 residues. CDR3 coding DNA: TGTGCCAGCAGCCCGCCGGGGCTGCCCTACAATGAGCAGTTCTTC. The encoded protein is CASSPPGLPYNEQFF.

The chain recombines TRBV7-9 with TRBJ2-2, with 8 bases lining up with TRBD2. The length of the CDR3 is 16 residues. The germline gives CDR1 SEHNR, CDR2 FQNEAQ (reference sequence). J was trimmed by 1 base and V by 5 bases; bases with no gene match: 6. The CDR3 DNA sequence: TGTGCCAGCAGCCCCTTAGCGGGGTGGAACACCGGGGAGCTGTTTTTT. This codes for CASSPLAGWNTGELFF.

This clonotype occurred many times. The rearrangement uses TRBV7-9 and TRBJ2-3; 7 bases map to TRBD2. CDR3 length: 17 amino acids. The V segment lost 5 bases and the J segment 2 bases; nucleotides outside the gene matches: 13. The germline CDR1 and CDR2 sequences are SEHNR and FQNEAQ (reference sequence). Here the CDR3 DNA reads TGTGCCAGCAGCCCACCCCGGATCGCGGGAGTCACAGATACGCAGTATTTT. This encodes CASSPPRIAGVTDTQYF.

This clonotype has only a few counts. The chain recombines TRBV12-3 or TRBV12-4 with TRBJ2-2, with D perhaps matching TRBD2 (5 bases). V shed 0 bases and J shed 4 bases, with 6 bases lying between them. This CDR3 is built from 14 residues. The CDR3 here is CASSLAGVTGELFF. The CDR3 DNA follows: TGTGCCAGCAGTTTAGCGGGAGTCACCGGGGAGCTGTTTTTT.

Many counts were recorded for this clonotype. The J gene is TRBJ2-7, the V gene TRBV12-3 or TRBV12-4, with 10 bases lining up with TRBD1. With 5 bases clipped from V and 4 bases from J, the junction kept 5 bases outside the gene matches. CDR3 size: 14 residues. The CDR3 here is CASSPRTGGYEQYF. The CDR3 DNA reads TGTGCCAGCAGTCCACGGACAGGGGGATACGAGCAGTACTTC.

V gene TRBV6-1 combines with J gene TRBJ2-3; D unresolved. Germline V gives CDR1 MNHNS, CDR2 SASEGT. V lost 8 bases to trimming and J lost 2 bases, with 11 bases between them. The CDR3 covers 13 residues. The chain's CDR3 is CASRQRLTDTQYF. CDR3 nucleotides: TGTGCCAGCCGACAAAGACTCACAGATACGCAGTATTTT.

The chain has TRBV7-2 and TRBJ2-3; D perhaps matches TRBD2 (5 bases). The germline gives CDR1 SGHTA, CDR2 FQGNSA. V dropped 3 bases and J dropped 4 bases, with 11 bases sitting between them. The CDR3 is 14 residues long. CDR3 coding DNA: TGTGCCAGCAGCTTCCACGGGAAGGCAGATACGCAGTATTTT. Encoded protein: CASSFHGKADTQYF.

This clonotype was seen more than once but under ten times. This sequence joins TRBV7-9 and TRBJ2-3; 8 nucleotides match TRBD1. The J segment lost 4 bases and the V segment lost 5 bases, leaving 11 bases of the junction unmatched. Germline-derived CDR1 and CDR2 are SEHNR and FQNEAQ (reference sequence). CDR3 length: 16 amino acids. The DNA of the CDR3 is TGTGCCAGCAGCACCCTGACAGGGGTGGGTGCAGATACGCAGTATTTT. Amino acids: CASSTLTGVGADTQYF.

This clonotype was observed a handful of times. The CDR3, as DNA: TGTGCCAGCAGCGCAATCGGGACTAGCGCTACCTACGAGCAGTACTTC. Encoded protein: CASSAIGTSATYEQYF. The chain couples TRBV9 to TRBJ2-7; TRBD2 agrees at 10 bases. Losses at the gene ends were 3 bases for V and 2 bases for J; bases not matched to a gene: 8. Germline V lookup: CDR1 SGDLS, CDR2 YYNGEE. CDR3 length: 16 residues.

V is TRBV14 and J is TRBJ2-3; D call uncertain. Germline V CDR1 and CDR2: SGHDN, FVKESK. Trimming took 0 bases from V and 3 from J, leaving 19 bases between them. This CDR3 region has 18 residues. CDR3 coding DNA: TGTGCCAGCAGCCAAGATCTGTGGCGCAAGGGCGGTACAGATACGCAGTATTTT. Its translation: CASSQDLWRKGGTDTQYF.

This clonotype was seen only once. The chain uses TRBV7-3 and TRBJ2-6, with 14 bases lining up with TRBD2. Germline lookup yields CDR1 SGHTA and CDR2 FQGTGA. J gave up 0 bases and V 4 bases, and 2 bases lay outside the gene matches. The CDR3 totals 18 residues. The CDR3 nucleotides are TGTGCCAGCAGCTCGGGACTAGCGGGGGCCTCTGGGGCCAACGTCCTGACTTTC. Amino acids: CASSSGLAGASGANVLTF.

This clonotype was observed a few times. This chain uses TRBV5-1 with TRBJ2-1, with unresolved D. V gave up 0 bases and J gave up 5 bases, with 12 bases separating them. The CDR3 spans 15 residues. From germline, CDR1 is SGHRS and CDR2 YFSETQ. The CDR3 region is CASSLEADLNNEQFF. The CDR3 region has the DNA TGCGCCAGCAGCTTGGAGGCAGATCTCAACAATGAGCAGTTCTTC.

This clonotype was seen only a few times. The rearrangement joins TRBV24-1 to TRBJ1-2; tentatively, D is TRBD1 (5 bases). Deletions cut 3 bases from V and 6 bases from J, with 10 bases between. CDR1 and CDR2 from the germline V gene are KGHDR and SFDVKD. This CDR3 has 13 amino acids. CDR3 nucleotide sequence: TGTGCCACCAGTGATGAGGGGCCGAATGGCTACACCTTC. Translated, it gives CATSDEGPNGYTF.

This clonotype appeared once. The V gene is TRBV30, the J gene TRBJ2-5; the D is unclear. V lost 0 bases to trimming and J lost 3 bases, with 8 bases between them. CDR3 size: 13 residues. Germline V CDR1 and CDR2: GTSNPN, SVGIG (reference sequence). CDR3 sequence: CAWSVTDKETQYF. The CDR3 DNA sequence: TGTGCCTGGAGTGTGACGGATAAAGAGACCCAGTACTTC.

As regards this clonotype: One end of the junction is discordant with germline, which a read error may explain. In nucleotides, the CDR3 is TGTGCCAGCAGTTTTTCAGGGTCGGCGAACTCTGAAGCTTTCTTT. The encoded protein is CASSFSGSANSEAFF. The rearrangement uses TRBV6-2 or TRBV6-3 and TRBJ1-1, with D maybe TRBD1 (5 bases). CDR3 length: 15 amino acids. The germline V gene has CDR1 MNHEY and CDR2 SVGEGT.

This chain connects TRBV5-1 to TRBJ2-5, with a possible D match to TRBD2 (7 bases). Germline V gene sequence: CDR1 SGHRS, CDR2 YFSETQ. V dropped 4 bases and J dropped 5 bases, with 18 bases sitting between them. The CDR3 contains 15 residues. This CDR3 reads CASSARGMQGETQYF. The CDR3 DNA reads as TGCGCCAGCAGCGCGCGGGGGATGCAGGGGGAGACCCAGTACTTC.

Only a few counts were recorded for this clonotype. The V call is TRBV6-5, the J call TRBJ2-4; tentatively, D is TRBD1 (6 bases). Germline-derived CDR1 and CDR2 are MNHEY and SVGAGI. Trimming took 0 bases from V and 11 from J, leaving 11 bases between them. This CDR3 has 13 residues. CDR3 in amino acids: CASSYSRGQLQYF. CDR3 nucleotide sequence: TGTGCCAGCAGTTACTCGAGAGGACAGCTTCAGTACTTC.

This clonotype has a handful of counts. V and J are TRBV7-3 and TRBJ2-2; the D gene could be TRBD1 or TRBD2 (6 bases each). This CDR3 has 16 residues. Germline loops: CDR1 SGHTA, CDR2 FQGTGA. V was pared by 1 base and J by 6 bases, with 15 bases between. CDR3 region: CASSLRGPGAAGELFF. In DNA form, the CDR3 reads TGTGCCAGCAGCTTAAGGGGTCCGGGGGCGGCCGGGGAGCTGTTTTTT.

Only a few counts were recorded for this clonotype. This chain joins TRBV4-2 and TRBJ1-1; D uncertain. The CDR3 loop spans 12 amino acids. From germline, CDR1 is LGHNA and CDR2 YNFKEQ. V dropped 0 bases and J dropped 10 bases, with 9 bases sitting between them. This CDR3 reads CASSQERIGAFF. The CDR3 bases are TGTGCCAGCAGCCAAGAGAGAATAGGAGCTTTCTTT.

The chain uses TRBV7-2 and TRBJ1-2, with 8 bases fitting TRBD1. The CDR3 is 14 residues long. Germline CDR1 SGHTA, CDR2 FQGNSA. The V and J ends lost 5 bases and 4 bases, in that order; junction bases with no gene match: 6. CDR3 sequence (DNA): TGTGCCAGCAGCCCGGGACAGGACCTCTATGGCTACACCTTC. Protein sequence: CASSPGQDLYGYTF.

The CDR3: CASGLNPVLNTEAFF. CDR3 sequence (DNA): TGTGCCAGCGGGCTCAATCCGGTCCTGAACACTGAAGCTTTCTTT. The chain uses TRBV7-3 and TRBJ1-1; D is unclear. Trimming took 8 bases from V and 0 from J, leaving 16 bases between them. Germline V CDR1 and CDR2: SGHTA, FQGTGA. The CDR3 totals 15 residues.